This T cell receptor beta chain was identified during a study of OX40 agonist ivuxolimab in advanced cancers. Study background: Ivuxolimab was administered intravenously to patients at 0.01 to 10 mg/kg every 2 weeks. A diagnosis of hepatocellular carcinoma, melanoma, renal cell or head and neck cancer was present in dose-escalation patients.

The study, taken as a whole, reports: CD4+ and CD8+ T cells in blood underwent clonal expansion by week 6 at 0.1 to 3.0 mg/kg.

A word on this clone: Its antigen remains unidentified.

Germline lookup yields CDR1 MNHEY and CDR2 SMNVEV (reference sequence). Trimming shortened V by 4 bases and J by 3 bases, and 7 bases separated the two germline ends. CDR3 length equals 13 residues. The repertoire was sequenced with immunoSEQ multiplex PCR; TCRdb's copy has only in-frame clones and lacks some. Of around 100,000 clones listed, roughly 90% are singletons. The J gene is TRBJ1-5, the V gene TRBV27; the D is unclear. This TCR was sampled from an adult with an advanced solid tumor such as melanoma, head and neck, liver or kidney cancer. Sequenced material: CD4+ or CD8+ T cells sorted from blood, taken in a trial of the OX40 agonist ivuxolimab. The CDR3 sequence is CASSSRVNQPQHF. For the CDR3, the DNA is TGTGCCAGCAGTTCTCGAGTCAATCAGCCCCAGCATTTT.